Below are 31 T cell receptor beta chains sequenced from a single sample in a study of graft-versus-host responses after intestinal transplantation. Method: immunoSEQ multiplex PCR; TCRdb's copy keeps in-frame clones and lacks some. The profile shows about 7,600 clones, roughly 80% of them singletons. From the graft tissue, intraepithelial and lamina propria lymphocytes were released through processing. Sequenced material: ileum tissue, taken approximately 120 days after transplant. Every receptor here comes from a human patient who received an intestinal transplant, so some T cells may come from the graft donor.

This chain uses TRBV6-6 with TRBJ1-6; weak D call: TRBD1 (5 bases). Trimming stripped 4 bases from V and 5 bases from J, with 6 bases between. The CDR3 has 13 amino acids. CDR1 is MNHNY, CDR2 SVGAGI, per germline (reference sequence). The chain's CDR3 is CASSSTDNSPLHF. DNA for the CDR3: TGTGCCAGCAGTTCGACAGATAATTCACCCCTCCACTTT.

V and J are TRBV25-1 and TRBJ2-7; a weak D match, TRBD1 (6 bases). Germline V gene data show CDR1 as MGHDK and CDR2 as SYGVNS. V was trimmed by 2 bases and J by 6 bases, leaving 11 bases between them. The length of the CDR3 is 13 residues. CDR3 protein: CASSEIRGAEQYF. Written as DNA, the CDR3 is TGTGCCAGCAGTGAAATCAGGGGCGCCGAGCAGTACTTC.

This chain links TRBV19 with TRBJ1-1; 8 bases line up with TRBD1. Germline CDR1 and CDR2: LNHDA and SQIVND (reference sequence). This CDR3 has 16 amino acids. The junction had 9 bases not matched to a gene; V was cut back by 5 bases and J by 1 base. For the CDR3, the DNA is TGTGCCAGTAGTCCACAGGGGGGGCGCGGGAACACTGAAGCTTTCTTT. Translating it yields CASSPQGGRGNTEAFF.

The chain has TRBV29-1 and TRBJ1-5; TRBD1 aligns across 10 bases. Unmatched junction bases numbered 6, after V lost 6 bases and J lost 7 bases. Germline assignment: CDR1 SQVTM and CDR2 ANQGSEA. The CDR3 covers 13 residues. The CDR3 sequence: CSVAGQGKQPQHF. The CDR3 DNA sequence: TGCAGCGTGGCGGGACAGGGGAAGCAGCCCCAGCATTTT.

In its sample, this clone was seen a few times. This chain joins TRBV21-1 and TRBJ1-6; the table's D call of TRBD1 was not tested on the DNA. TRBV21-1 is described as a pseudogene. This CDR3 spans 12 amino acids. As DNA, the CDR3 is TGTGCCAGACAGGGGAATTGGTTCCGGGTGGGCTTT. This gives the protein CARQGNWFRVGF.

V is TRBV27 and J is TRBJ2-2; D may be TRBD1 or TRBD2 (5 bases each). Between the trimmed V and J ends, which lost 0 bases and 7 bases, there was a span of 15 bases. This CDR3 region has 16 residues. Germline V gene data show CDR1 as MNHEY and CDR2 as SMNVEV (reference sequence). This chain's CDR3 is CASSLSGTRWGGELFF. The CDR3 region has the DNA TGTGCCAGCAGTTTATCGGGGACGCGATGGGGCGGGGAGCTGTTTTTT.

The chain links TRBV6-5 to TRBJ1-6; no reliable D call. This CDR3 is 16 amino acids long. The V gene's germline CDR1 is MNHEY and CDR2 SVGAGI. Trimming left V 3 bases short and J 4 bases short, with 13 bases between. The CDR3 DNA sequence: TGTGCCAGCAGTTATTCAAGATGGGGATATAATTCACCCCTCCACTTT. It yields the protein CASSYSRWGYNSPLHF.

This chain connects TRBV7-2 to TRBJ2-7; the D is unclear. The CDR3 is 13 amino acids. CDR1 is SGHTA, CDR2 FQGNSA, per germline. V shed 3 bases and J shed 2 bases, with 8 bases lying between them. The CDR3 DNA is TGTGCCAGCAGCTTCCTAGAAACCTACGAGCAGTACTTC. It codes for CASSFLETYEQYF.

Written as DNA, the CDR3 is TGTGCCAGCAGCCCGCCGAGCGGGAGGCCCTACAATGAGCAGTTCTTC. It translates to CASSPPSGRPYNEQFF. J is TRBJ2-1 and V is TRBV7-8, with 9 bases aligning to TRBD2. This CDR3 has 16 residues. V lost 5 bases to trimming and J lost 2 bases; unmatched junction nucleotides: 7. In germline, CDR1 is SGHVS, CDR2 FQNEAQ.

This chain links TRBV5-4 with TRBJ1-2; D remains ambiguous. V shed 0 bases and J shed 4 bases, with 16 bases lying between them. Germline CDR1 is SGHNT and CDR2 is YYREEE (reference sequence). The CDR3 loop spans 16 amino acids. The CDR3 DNA sequence: TGTGCCAGCAGCTTGGCCCATGGCAGAGAGAGCTATGGCTACACCTTC. This gives the protein CASSLAHGRESYGYTF. The full variable domain, in which reference TRBV5-4 and TRBJ1-2 provide the parts outside the CDR3, is ETGVTQSPTHLIKTRGQQVTLRCSSQSGHNTVSWYQQALGQGPQFIFQYYREEENGRGNFPPRFSGLQFPNYSSELNVNALELDDSALYLCASSLAHGRESYGYTFGSGTRLTVV.

This clone appeared a few times. V usage is TRBV19 and J usage is TRBJ2-7; D is undetermined. Germline loops: CDR1 LNHDA, CDR2 SQIVND (reference sequence). The V end was cut by 3 bases, the J end by 4 bases, with 10 bases between. CDR3 length equals 13 residues. The DNA for the CDR3 is TGTGCCAGTAGTATCGCCGACGGGTACGAGCAGTACTTC. Amino acid sequence: CASSIADGYEQYF.

V gene TRBV5-1 combines with J gene TRBJ1-1; D uncertain. CDR1 and CDR2 from the germline V gene are SGHRS and YFSETQ. The V end was cut by 0 bases, the J end by 3 bases, with 9 bases between. The CDR3 length is 14 residues. The CDR3 region is CASSLGGKDTEAFF. In nucleotides, the CDR3 is TGCGCCAGCAGCTTGGGAGGGAAAGACACTGAAGCTTTCTTT.

This clone was counted a few times. V and J are TRBV6-5 and TRBJ1-1; weak D call: TRBD1 (6 bases). V lost 5 bases to trimming and J lost 2 bases, with 12 bases between them. CDR1 is MNHEY, CDR2 SVGAGI, per germline. This CDR3 comprises 14 residues. The CDR3 DNA sequence: TGTGCCAGCAGTGAGAGGGGGGGCAACACTGAAGCTTTCTTT. It is translated as CASSERGGNTEAFF.

V and J are TRBV6-5 and TRBJ2-2; D might be TRBD2 (6 bases). With 7 bases removed from V and 2 bases from J, the gap between germline ends came to 11 bases. Germline V CDR1 and CDR2: MNHEY, SVGAGI. The CDR3 is 14 amino acids. The CDR3 spells CASISGSNTGELFF. The CDR3 DNA follows: TGTGCCAGCATTTCCGGGAGCAACACCGGGGAGCTGTTTTTT.

The chain joins TRBV6-6 to TRBJ2-3; D unresolved. This CDR3 is built from 12 residues. Germline values: CDR1 MNHNY, CDR2 SVGAGI (reference sequence). V was shortened by 6 bases and J by 1 base, with 5 bases between the two germline ends. The DNA for the CDR3 is TGTGCCAGCAGCCCCCGCACAGATACGCAGTATTTT. As protein: CASSPRTDTQYF.

The V gene is TRBV5-1, the J gene TRBJ2-6, with unresolved D. Per the germline V gene, CDR1 is SGHRS and CDR2 is YFSETQ. The CDR3 runs 12 residues. Trimming shortened V by 3 bases and J by 2 bases, and 0 bases separated the two germline ends. The CDR3 sequence: CASSSGANVLTF. For the CDR3, the DNA is TGCGCCAGCAGCTCTGGGGCCAACGTCCTGACTTTC. Looking up the rest from reference TRBV5-1 and TRBJ2-6 gives the full variable domain: KAGVTQTPRYLIKTRGQQVTLSCSPISGHRSVSWYQQTPGQGLQFLFEYFSETQRNKGNFPGRFSGRQFSNSRSEMNVSTLELGDSALYLCASSSGANVLTFGAGSRLTVL.

This chain joins TRBV10-1 and TRBJ2-1, with a weak D call TRBD1 (6 bases). Trimming stripped 6 bases from V and 8 bases from J, with 8 bases between. The germline V gene has CDR1 WNHNN and CDR2 SYGVQD (reference sequence). This CDR3 comprises 11 residues. This CDR3 reads CASRQGDEQFF. The CDR3 DNA sequence: TGCGCCAGCAGACAGGGCGATGAGCAGTTCTTC.

The chain couples TRBV7-9 to TRBJ2-3; perhaps TRBD1 as D (6 bases). The V gene's germline CDR1 is SEHNR and CDR2 FQNEAQ (reference sequence). Trimming shortened V by 8 bases and J by 2 bases, and 23 bases separated the two germline ends. The CDR3 length is 17 residues. CDR3: CASLGTSTKPDTDTQYF. CDR3 sequence (DNA): TGTGCCAGCTTGGGGACATCCACAAAGCCGGACACAGATACGCAGTATTTT.

The chain joins TRBV6-5 to TRBJ1-2; D is unresolved. CDR1 and CDR2 (germline): MNHEY, SVGAGI. The CDR3 length is 14 residues. V was trimmed by 7 bases and J by 1 base, leaving 13 bases between them. CDR3 in amino acids: CASTPAGGNYGYTF. The CDR3 region has the DNA TGTGCCAGCACCCCGGCAGGAGGTAACTATGGCTACACCTTC.

The chain combines TRBV9 with TRBJ1-1; no definite D call. V dropped 4 bases and J dropped 5 bases, with 21 bases sitting between them. Germline V gene lookup returns CDR1 SGDLS and CDR2 YYNGEE. This CDR3 is built from 16 residues. The CDR3 DNA reads TGTGCCAGCAGCCCTCACGTACCGGGTTCTGGTACTGAAGCTTTCTTT. Its protein product is CASSPHVPGSGTEAFF.

J is TRBJ1-6 and V is TRBV19, with TRBD1 as a possible D gene (5 bases). The germline gives CDR1 LNHDA, CDR2 SQIVND (reference sequence). V was shortened by 8 bases and J by 6 bases, with 17 bases between the two germline ends. CDR3 length: 15 amino acids. CDR3 sequence reads: CASRRSSQGNSPLHF. CDR3 DNA: TGTGCCAGTCGACGCAGTAGCCAGGGTAATTCACCCCTCCACTTT.

The chain carries TRBV6-6 and TRBJ1-2; D not resolved. Looked up from germline, CDR1 is MNHNY and CDR2 is SVGAGI (reference sequence). The V end lost 0 bases, the J end lost 0 bases, and 11 bases lay between the germline ends. The CDR3 totals 16 residues. The DNA for the CDR3 is TGTGCCAGCAGTTACTCGTATCGGGAAACTAACTATGGCTACACCTTC. Translating it yields CASSYSYRETNYGYTF.

CDR3 region: CASSIFRGILHEQFF. The CDR3, as DNA: TGTGCCAGTAGTATCTTCCGGGGGATCCTCCATGAGCAGTTCTTC. The chain joins TRBV19 to TRBJ2-1; D perhaps matches TRBD2 (6 bases). The CDR3 has 15 amino acids. Germline loops: CDR1 LNHDA, CDR2 SQIVND (reference sequence). The V and J ends lost 3 bases and 8 bases respectively, with 17 bases between them. Variable domain in full (rest from reference TRBV19 and TRBJ2-1): DGGITQSPKYLFRKEGQNVTLSCEQNLNHDAMYWYRQDPGQGLRLIYYSQIVNDFQKGDIAEGYSVSREKKESFPLTVTSAQKNPTAFYLCASSIFRGILHEQFFGPGTRLTVL.

This clone appeared a few times. The chain recombines TRBV5-6 with TRBJ1-4; perhaps TRBD1 as D (5 bases). V was pared by 5 bases and J by 8 bases, with 16 bases between. Per the germline V gene, CDR1 is SGHDT and CDR2 is YYEEEE. This CDR3 has 14 residues. The CDR3 loop reads CASRITGGDEKLFF. For the CDR3, the DNA is TGTGCCAGCAGGATTACCGGGGGTGACGAAAAACTGTTTTTT.

The chain recombines TRBV6-1 with TRBJ2-7, with unresolved D. V was shortened by 6 bases and J by 4 bases, with 7 bases between the two germline ends. There are 11 residues in the CDR3. Germline V gene sequence: CDR1 MNHNS, CDR2 SASEGT. CDR3 bases: TGTGCCAGCAGCGAAAGGTACGAGCAGTACTTC. Protein product: CASSERYEQYF.

The CDR3 nucleotides are TGTGCCAGCAGCCCTAGCAGGGGGCATGGCTACACCTTC. Translation: CASSPSRGHGYTF. The chain combines TRBV6-6 with TRBJ1-2, with 8 bases lining up with TRBD1. Looked up from germline, CDR1 is MNHNY and CDR2 is SVGAGI (reference sequence). Trimming removed 6 bases from V and 6 bases from J; junction bases left unmatched: 6. The CDR3 extends over 13 amino acids.

The chain joins TRBV18 to TRBJ1-2, with D perhaps matching TRBD1 (6 bases). The germline CDR1 and CDR2 sequences are KGHSH and LQKENI. Trimming shortened V by 5 bases and J by 1 base, and 11 bases separated the two germline ends. CDR3 size: 14 residues. The CDR3 DNA is TGTGCCAGCTCAAGGGGGGCCAATAACTATGGCTACACCTTC. Translated, it gives CASSRGANNYGYTF.

This chain connects TRBV4-2 to TRBJ2-1, with 7 nucleotides matching TRBD1. The CDR3 sequence is 16 residues long. From germline, CDR1 is LGHNA and CDR2 YNFKEQ. Trimming cost V 0 bases and J 4 bases; bases outside gene matches: 6. CDR3 bases: TGTGCCAGCAGCCAAGATGGGACAGTCCTTTACAATGAGCAGTTCTTC. This encodes CASSQDGTVLYNEQFF.

This clone was observed once. The V and J genes are TRBV10-3 and TRBJ2-1; the D is unclear. V lost 0 bases, J lost 0 bases, and 9 bases lay in between. CDR3 length equals 16 residues. Germline V lookup: CDR1 ENHRY, CDR2 SYGVKD. The CDR3 bases are TGTGCCATCAGTGAGTCGATGTTCTACTCCTACAATGAGCAGTTCTTC. This gives the protein CAISESMFYSYNEQFF.

The gene calls are TRBV2 and TRBJ2-7; 7 bases match TRBD2. CDR3 length: 15 residues. Losses at the gene ends were 4 bases for V and 3 bases for J; bases not matched to a gene: 9. The germline V gene encodes CDR1 SNHLY and CDR2 FYNNEI. This CDR3 reads CASSVSGTTFYEQYF. The CDR3 coding sequence is TGTGCCAGCAGTGTATCGGGGACTACGTTCTACGAGCAGTACTTC.

This chain links TRBV4-1 with TRBJ2-1, with TRBD2 matching 8 bases. From germline, CDR1 is MGHRA and CDR2 YSYEKL. After removal of 1 base from V and 3 bases from J, the junction contained 2 bases not matched to a gene. This CDR3 has 15 amino acids. The CDR3 nucleotides read TGCGCCAGCAGCCAAGTGCTAGCGGGCTACAATGAGCAGTTCTTC. Its translation is CASSQVLAGYNEQFF.